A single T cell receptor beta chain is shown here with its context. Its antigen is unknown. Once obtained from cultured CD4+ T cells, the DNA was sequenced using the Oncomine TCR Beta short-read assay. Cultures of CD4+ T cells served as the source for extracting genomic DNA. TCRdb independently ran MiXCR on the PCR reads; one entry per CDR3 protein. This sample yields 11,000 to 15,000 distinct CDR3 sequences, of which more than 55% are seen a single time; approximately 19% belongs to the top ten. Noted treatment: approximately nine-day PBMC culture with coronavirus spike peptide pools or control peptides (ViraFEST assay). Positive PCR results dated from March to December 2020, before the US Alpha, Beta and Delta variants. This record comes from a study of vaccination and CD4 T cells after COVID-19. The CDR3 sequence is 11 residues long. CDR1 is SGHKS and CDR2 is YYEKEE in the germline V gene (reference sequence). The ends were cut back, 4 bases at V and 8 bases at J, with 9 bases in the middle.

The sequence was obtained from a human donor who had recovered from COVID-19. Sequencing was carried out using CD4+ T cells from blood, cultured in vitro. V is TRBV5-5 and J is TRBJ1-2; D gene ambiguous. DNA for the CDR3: TGTGCCAGCAGCCGGACGGAGGGCTACACCTTC. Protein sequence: CASSRTEGYTF.